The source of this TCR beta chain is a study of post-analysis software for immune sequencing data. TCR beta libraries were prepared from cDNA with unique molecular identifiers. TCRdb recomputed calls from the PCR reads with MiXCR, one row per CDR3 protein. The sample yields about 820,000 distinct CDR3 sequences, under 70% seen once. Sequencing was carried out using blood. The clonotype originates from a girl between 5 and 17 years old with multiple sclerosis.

The chain's CDR3 is CASSSGGRPTYNEQFF. Written as DNA, the CDR3 is TGCGCCAGCAGCTCCGGGGGCAGGCCGACCTACAATGAGCAGTTCTTC. The V gene is TRBV5-1, the J gene TRBJ2-1; D tentatively reads TRBD1 or TRBD2 (6 bases each). V lost 3 bases to trimming and J lost 2 bases, with 15 bases between them. This CDR3 region has 16 residues. Per the germline V gene, CDR1 is SGHRS and CDR2 is YFSETQ.